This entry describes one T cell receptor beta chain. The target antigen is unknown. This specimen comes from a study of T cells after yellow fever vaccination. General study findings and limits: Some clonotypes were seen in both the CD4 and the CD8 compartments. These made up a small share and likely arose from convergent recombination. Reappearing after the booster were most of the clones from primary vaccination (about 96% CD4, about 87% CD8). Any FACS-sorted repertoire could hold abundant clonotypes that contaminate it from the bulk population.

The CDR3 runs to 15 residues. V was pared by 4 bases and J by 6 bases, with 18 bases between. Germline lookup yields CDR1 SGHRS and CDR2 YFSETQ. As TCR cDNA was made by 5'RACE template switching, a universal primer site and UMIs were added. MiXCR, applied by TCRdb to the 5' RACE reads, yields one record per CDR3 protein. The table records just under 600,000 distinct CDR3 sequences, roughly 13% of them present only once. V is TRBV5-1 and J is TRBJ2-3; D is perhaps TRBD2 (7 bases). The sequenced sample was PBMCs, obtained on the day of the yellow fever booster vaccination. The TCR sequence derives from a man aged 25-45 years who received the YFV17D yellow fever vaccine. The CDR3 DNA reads TGCGCCAGCAGCGTAGGGGGGGGTTCAAGGGATACGCAGTATTTT. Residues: CASSVGGGSRDTQYF.